This T cell receptor beta chain comes out of a study of T cells in Graves' hyperthyroidism and ophthalmopathy. Study overall: Staff took peripheral blood when the initial diagnosis was made, before any treatment began.

Each ophthalmopathy patient scored at least 3 on the Clinical Activity Score and at least 4 on NOSPECS grade, with duration under 3 months. Diagnosing involved the use of clinical symptoms, serum thyroxine and TRAb, thyroid ultrasound and orbital computed tomography. This clonotype was observed a handful of times. Antigen specificity is unknown. Study results and caveats: Researchers report that a 13 V-J model separated ophthalmopathy from stable hyperthyroidism.

V shed 2 bases and J 0 bases; nucleotides not matched to a gene: 3. There are 15 residues in the CDR3. Per the germline V gene, CDR1 is MDHEN and CDR2 is SYDVKM. TCR beta CDR3 regions were amplified from RNA. The HTBI primer set was used in a first-round RT-PCR of the TCR CDR3. TCRdb itself ran the multiplex PCR reads through MiXCR, one entry per CDR3 protein. The profile shows 500,000 to 650,000 distinct CDR3 sequences, just under 20% of them singletons. This receptor was identified in a man between 35 and 55 years old with Graves' ophthalmopathy. Sequencing input: blood. The J gene is TRBJ1-1, the V gene TRBV28; 7 bases agree with TRBD1. CDR3 protein: CASSLTGAMNTEAFF. CDR3 in DNA: TGTGCCAGCAGTTTAACAGGGGCAATGAACACTGAAGCTTTCTTT.